These 11 T cell receptor beta chains were sequenced from one sample in a study of T cells in Graves' hyperthyroidism and ophthalmopathy. The TCR beta CDR3 regions underwent amplification using RNA transcripts as the source. An initial round of RT-PCR targeting the TCR CDR3 relied on the HTBI primer set. One entry per CDR3 protein, called by TCRdb with MiXCR from the multiplex PCR reads. The sample shows roughly 630,000 distinct CDR3 sequences, 15% to 18% of them seen only once. Sequences were obtained from blood. The receptors were gathered from a woman between 25 and 40 years old with Graves' hyperthyroidism.

This clonotype occurred many times. The chain employs TRBV13 and TRBJ2-1; no definite D call. CDR3 length equals 16 residues. Trimming removed 4 bases from V and 5 bases from J, with 18 bases in between. The germline V gene has CDR1 PRHDT and CDR2 FYEKMQ (reference sequence). DNA for the CDR3: TGTGCCAGCAGCTCAAATGGTTGGCGGTCCAACAATGAGCAGTTCTTC. Translated, it gives CASSSNGWRSNNEQFF.

This clonotype has a handful of counts. The rearrangement links TRBV28 to TRBJ2-2; D gene unclear. Trimming left V 6 bases short and J 6 bases short, with 20 bases between. CDR1 is MDHEN and CDR2 is SYDVKM in the germline V gene. This CDR3 region has 16 residues. The chain's CDR3 is CASRKTDPGNSGELFF. As DNA, the CDR3 is TGTGCCAGCAGAAAAACTGATCCGGGTAACTCCGGGGAGCTGTTTTTT.

This clonotype was seen at least ten times. The rearrangement uses TRBV5-1 and TRBJ1-1; D may be TRBD1 (5 bases). V dropped 2 bases and J dropped 4 bases, with 12 bases sitting between them. This CDR3 has 14 amino acids. Germline values: CDR1 SGHRS, CDR2 YFSETQ. CDR3 nucleotides: TGCGCCAGCAGCTTTGGGGGGAGGGCCACTGAAGCTTTCTTT. Its translation is CASSFGGRATEAFF.

Many counts were recorded for this clonotype. This sequence joins TRBV7-9 and TRBJ2-5; D gene ambiguous. The V gene's germline CDR1 is SEHNR and CDR2 FQNEAQ (reference sequence). The CDR3 contains 14 residues. Trimming left V 1 base short and J 9 bases short, with 15 bases between. DNA of the CDR3: TGTGCCAGCAGCTTAGATGACGGACCGTTATCCCAGTACTTC. Amino acids: CASSLDDGPLSQYF.

This clonotype was observed at least ten times. The chain combines TRBV18 with TRBJ1-5, with D possibly matching TRBD1 (5 bases). The CDR3 has 14 amino acids. V was cut by 3 bases and J by 3 bases, with 9 bases left in between. Germline lookup yields CDR1 KGHSH and CDR2 LQKENI. The CDR3 protein is CASSPRGDNQPQHF. As DNA, the CDR3 is TGTGCCAGCTCACCTCGGGGGGACAATCAGCCCCAGCATTTT.

The rearrangement joins TRBV20-1 to TRBJ2-1; maybe TRBD1 (5 bases). Per germline, CDR1 DFQATT and CDR2 SNEGSKA (reference sequence). Trimming left V 5 bases short and J 3 bases short, with 14 bases between. The CDR3 has 14 residues. Here the CDR3 reads CSAPPRTSYNEQFF. DNA of the CDR3: TGCAGTGCTCCTCCCCGGACAAGCTACAATGAGCAGTTCTTC.

This clonotype occurred many times. The chain employs TRBV27 and TRBJ1-2; 7 bases line up with TRBD1. The V gene's germline CDR1 is MNHEY and CDR2 SMNVEV (reference sequence). V lost 2 bases, J lost 3 bases, and 0 bases stayed unmatched. This CDR3 comprises 13 residues. The CDR3 bases are TGTGCCAGCAGTTTACAGGGGGACTATGGCTACACCTTC. Translated, it gives CASSLQGDYGYTF.

This clonotype has ten or more counts. CDR3 sequence: CAIRIQPEDTEAFF. The DNA of the CDR3 is TGTGCCATCAGGATACAGCCTGAGGACACTGAAGCTTTCTTT. This chain joins TRBV10-3 and TRBJ1-1; no firm D call. V was clipped by 6 bases and J by 3 bases, with 14 bases between them. From germline, CDR1 is ENHRY and CDR2 SYGVKD. The length of the CDR3 is 14 residues.

This clonotype showed up many times. The chain joins TRBV20-1 to TRBJ2-2; no clear D gene. This CDR3 contains 18 residues. V shed 1 base and J shed 0 bases, with 18 bases lying between them. CDR1 DFQATT and CDR2 SNEGSKA come from the germline V gene (reference sequence). The CDR3 is CSARAPMFSAPNTGELFF. The CDR3 bases are TGCAGTGCTAGAGCCCCAATGTTTTCCGCACCGAACACCGGGGAGCTGTTTTTT.

There are a few counts of this clonotype. The V call is TRBV20-1, the J call TRBJ2-2, with unresolved D. Per the germline V gene, CDR1 is DFQATT and CDR2 is SNEGSKA (reference sequence). The CDR3 loop spans 14 amino acids. Deletions cut 7 bases from V and 2 bases from J, with 14 bases between. The CDR3 DNA is TGCAGTGGAATTAGACCTGGAAACACCGGGGAGCTGTTTTTT. It codes for CSGIRPGNTGELFF.

This clonotype occurred a few times. The chain employs TRBV3-1 and TRBJ2-1; a weak D match, TRBD2 (6 bases). Trimming cost V 4 bases and J 7 bases, with 11 bases left between them. Germline V lookup: CDR1 LGHDT, CDR2 YNNKEL (reference sequence). The CDR3 runs to 13 residues. The CDR3 region is CASSPWGENEQFF. CDR3 in DNA: TGTGCCAGCAGCCCTTGGGGGGAGAATGAGCAGTTCTTC.